This TCR beta chain was observed in a study of T cells after yellow fever vaccination. Study-wide findings and caveats: Reappearance after the booster was seen for most primary-vaccination clones, at 95% to 97% CD4 and 88% CD8. The presence of abundant clonotypes contaminating from the bulk population was possible in FACS-sorted repertoires.

Ten or more counts support this clonotype. A universal primer site and UMIs were added as TCR cDNA was made by 5'RACE template switching. TCRdb fed the 5' RACE reads into MiXCR, producing one record per CDR3 protein. Seen here are thousands of distinct CDR3 sequences, about 6% observed once, and the top ten hold about three fifths. The CDR3 spans 14 residues. The V end lost 5 bases, the J end lost 2 bases, and 14 bases lay between the germline ends. Germline assignment: CDR1 SGHRS and CDR2 YFSETQ. Source: PBMCs, either bulk or a sorted T-cell subset (CD4+, CD8+, memory, or dextramer-sorted; not recorded which), taken around 15 days after the first yellow fever vaccination. This sequence originates from a man between 18 and 29 years old who received the YFV17D yellow fever vaccine. V and J are TRBV5-1 and TRBJ2-7; D is uncertain. The CDR3 sequence is CASRGYVNAYEQYF. As DNA, the CDR3 is TGCGCCAGCAGGGGATATGTCAACGCCTACGAGCAGTACTTC.